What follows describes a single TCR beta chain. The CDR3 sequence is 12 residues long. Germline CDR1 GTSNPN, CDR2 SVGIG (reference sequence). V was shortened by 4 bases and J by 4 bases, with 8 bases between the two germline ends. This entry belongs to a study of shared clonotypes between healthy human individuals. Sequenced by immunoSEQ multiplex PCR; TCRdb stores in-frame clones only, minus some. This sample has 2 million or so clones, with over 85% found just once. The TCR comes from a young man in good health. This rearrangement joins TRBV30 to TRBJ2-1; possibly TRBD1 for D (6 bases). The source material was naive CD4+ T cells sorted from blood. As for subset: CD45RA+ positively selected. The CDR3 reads CAWNTGYNEQFF. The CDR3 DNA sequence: TGTGCCTGGAATACAGGGTACAATGAGCAGTTCTTC.